This TCR beta chain was sequenced during a study of read filtering for tumor transcriptome and immune sequencing. Study summary: Patients were approximately 18 male and about 15 female, mean age 65.9 years, range about 45 to 85. R-ISS stage counts were under 10 for I, around 17 for II, roughly seven for III.

The sample holds many counts of this clonotype. Its target is unknown. Molecular barcoded adaptors covering alpha/delta and beta/gamma chains were used on 400 ng RNA. Via MiXCR, TCRdb re-called the reads, giving one row per CDR3 protein. The table records about 130,000 distinct CDR3 sequences, roughly 13% of them present only once. Study results and caveats: Approximately 82% of IR-seq clonotypes had one read, totaling about 3.5% of reads; RNA-seq: 74.6% and 44.6%.

V lost 3 bases to trimming and J lost 3 bases, with 17 bases between them. This CDR3 region has 15 residues. From germline, CDR1 is DFQATT and CDR2 SNEGSKA (reference sequence). This sequence joins TRBV20-1 and TRBJ1-1, with D possibly TRBD1 on 6 matching bases. The specimen sequenced was a population of CD138-negative cells sorted from bone marrow. This clonotype was obtained from a donor aged 40 or older with multiple myeloma. This CDR3 reads CSASRDPGDDTEAFF. CDR3 in DNA: TGCAGTGCTAGCCGGGACCCAGGGGATGACACTGAAGCTTTCTTT.